This T cell receptor beta chain was captured in a study of control samples from healthy donors and cancer patients. This CDR3 is 14 amino acids long. Germline V gives CDR1 SGHAT, CDR2 FQNNGV. V was clipped by 3 bases and J by 4 bases, with 12 bases between them. Assay: immunoSEQ multiplex PCR; the TCRdb copy retains only in-frame clones and omits some. This sample has about 140,000 clones, with under 95% found just once. What was sequenced was blood. The rearrangement links TRBV11-2 to TRBJ1-2, with D uncertain. This sequence was found in a man in his late teens or twenties in good health. The CDR3, as DNA: TGTGCCAGCAGCTTTGCAGGCAGCTCCTATGGCTACACCTTC. This codes for CASSFAGSSYGYTF.